The rows below give T cell receptor beta chains drawn from one sample of a study of T cell responses to AZD1222 COVID-19 vaccine. Clones were read by immunoSEQ multiplex PCR, and TCRdb kept only the in-frame ones, dropping some. Of about 100,000 clones in the sample, around 86% are singletons; the top ten hold around 5%. Specimen: peripheral blood, collected on day 0 of AZD1222 vaccination. These TCRs come from an adult in good health. Each CDR3 is given with its conserved first and last residue. D genes are given only for firm matches. Not every row has a clone size; where given, it reads once, few, many or a size class.

TRBJ1-2 TRBD1 TRBV7-8 - TGTGCCAGCAGCTTATCACAGGGGGATGGCTACACCTTC CASSLSQGDGYTF
TRBJ1-5 TRBD1 TRBV4-3 - TGCGCCAGCAGCCAAGGACCGGGACAGGGTGACGGTCAGCCCCAGCATTTT CASSQGPGQGDGQPQHF
TRBJ1-2 - TRBV7-8 - TGTGCCAGCGCAATGGGGGCGGGCTATGGCTACACCTTC CASAMGAGYGYTF
TRBJ2-7 TRBD1 TRBV11-2 - TGTGCCAGCAGCATAACCGGGACAGACCTCGGGTACGAGCAGTACTTC CASSITGTDLGYEQYF
TRBJ1-1 - TRBV5-8 - TGTGCCAGCAGCGAGGACGGGTACACTGAAGCTTTCTTT CASSEDGYTEAFF
TRBJ2-3 - TRBV28 - TGTGCCAGCAGCCCCCGGCCCACAGATACGCAGTATTTT CASSPRPTDTQYF
TRBJ1-2 TRBD1 TRBV4-3 - TGCGCCAGCAGCCAAGAGTTGAACAGGGGGCTTTCCGGCTACACCTTC CASSQELNRGLSGYTF
TRBJ2-5 - TRBV19 few TGTGCCAGTAGTGGGCGGGAGACCCAGTACTTC CASSGRETQYF
TRBJ1-2 TRBD1 TRBV6-1 - TGTGCCAGCAGTGAAGGGCAGGGGGTGCTCAGTTTCTATGGCTACACCTTC CASSEGQGVLSFYGYTF
TRBJ2-7 - TRBV28 - TGTGCCAGCAGTTCCATGAAGTTTGAGCCGTACTTC CASSSMKFEPYF
TRBJ1-5 TRBD1 TRBV7-2 - TGTGCCAGCAGCCGGACAGGGGGAGGTCAGCCCCAGCATTTT CASSRTGGGQPQHF
TRBJ2-1 TRBD1 TRBV10-3 - TGTGCCATCAGTGACCCAGGGGGCGCGGTCCGGTTCTTC CAISDPGGAVRFF
TRBJ1-1 - TRBV7-2 - TGTGCCAGCAGCTCAGGCCCCAGGACGAAAGCTTTCTTT CASSSGPRTKAFF
TRBJ2-5 - TRBV12-3/TRBV12-4 - TGTGCCAGCAGTTTGGGAGGTCCGGAGACCCAGTACTTC CASSLGGPETQYF
TRBJ1-5 - TRBV4-2 - TGTGCCAGCAGCCCGGCGGGATATAGCAATCAGCCCCAGCATTTT CASSPAGYSNQPQHF
TRBJ1-3 - TRBV28 - TGTGCCAGCAGTTCGACAGATCCAAAGGGAAACACCATATATTTT CASSSTDPKGNTIYF
TRBJ1-1 - TRBV2 - TGTGCCAGCAGTGTTGTCGGGGAAGCTTTCTTT CASSVVGEAFF
TRBJ2-7 - TRBV2 - TGTGCCAGCAGTGAAGACCGGTCCTACGAGCAGTACTTC CASSEDRSYEQYF
TRBJ1-1 TRBD1 TRBV28 - TGTGCCAGCAGGCACAGGGGCCCGAACACTGAAGCTTTCTTT CASRHRGPNTEAFF
TRBJ2-7 - TRBV27 - TGTGCCAGCAGTTTGGGACGGGGGGCCCTCTCCGAGCAGTACTTC CASSLGRGALSEQYF
TRBJ2-5 - TRBV9 - TGTGCCAGCAGCGCCGGAGAGGGATCGGTGGAGACCCAGTACTTC CASSAGEGSVETQYF
TRBJ2-2 TRBD1 TRBV18 - TGTGCCAGCTCACCACAACAGGGGGGCACCGGGGAGCTGTTTTTT CASSPQQGGTGELFF
TRBJ2-7 - TRBV11-2 - TGTGCCAGCAGCTTAGTGAGGGGGAACTCCTACGAGCAGTACTTC CASSLVRGNSYEQYF
TRBJ2-7 TRBD2 TRBV4-3 - TGCGCCAGCAGCCAAGGGCTAGCGGTCTACGAGCAGTACTTC CASSQGLAVYEQYF